The present T cell receptor (beta chain) was sequenced within a study of blood T cell repertoires in COVID-19. Study summary: Nucleic acid was either cDNA or gDNA, and it came from T cells, B-cell-depleted T cells, or PBMCs.

Data came from immunoSEQ multiplex PCR; TCRdb stores just in-frame clones and leaves some out. Here the sample spans about 190,000 clones, 81% being singletons. Germline loops: CDR1 GTSNPN, CDR2 SVGIG (reference sequence). The V gene end was trimmed by 3 bases and the J gene end by 3 bases; junction bases not matched to a gene: 10. The CDR3 consists of 17 residues. Seattle enrolled patients during active infection and tracked them longitudinally. The chain is built from TRBV30 and TRBJ2-7; the match to TRBD2 covers 14 bases. The source is an elderly woman with COVID-19, enrolled during active disease. Sequencing was carried out using peripheral blood. For the CDR3, the DNA is TGTGCCTGGAGCCGCGGACTAGCGGGGGGTACTATCTACGAGCAGTACTTC. It specifies CAWSRGLAGGTIYEQYF.